This T cell receptor (beta chain) was retrieved from a study of OX40 agonist ivuxolimab in advanced cancers. Trimming stripped 4 bases from V and 2 bases from J, with 6 bases between. Per the germline V gene, CDR1 is SGHDT and CDR2 is YYEEEE. CDR3 length: 12 amino acids. Sequenced by immunoSEQ multiplex PCR; TCRdb stores in-frame clones only, minus some. The data show fewer than 65,000 clones, 85% to 90% seen once. The chain couples TRBV5-6 to TRBJ1-2; possibly TRBD1 for D (5 bases). Sequenced material: CD4+ or CD8+ T cells sorted from blood, taken in a trial of the OX40 agonist ivuxolimab. The origin of this receptor is an adult with an advanced solid tumor such as melanoma, head and neck, liver or kidney cancer. Here the CDR3 DNA reads TGTGCCAGCAGCCCAGGGAACTATGGCTACACCTTC. It translates to CASSPGNYGYTF.